A selection of T cell receptor beta chains follows, all from one sample in a study of blood T cell repertoires in COVID-19. Data came from immunoSEQ multiplex PCR; TCRdb stores just in-frame clones and leaves some out. The table shows 150,000 to 200,000 clones, with 85% to 90% occurring only once. Sequenced input: peripheral blood. Receptors were obtained from a man in his late teens or twenties with acute or convalescent COVID-19. Each CDR3 is given with its conserved first and last residue. A D gene is named only where the DNA matches it firmly. Some rows have no size entry. The others give once, few or many, or a class for an expanded clone.

D gene: TRBD1; clone size: -; J gene: TRBJ1-5; V gene: TRBV29-1; CDR3 protein: CSVQGARGQPQHF; CDR3 DNA: TGCAGCGTTCAGGGGGCGAGGGGTCAGCCCCAGCATTTT
D gene: TRBD2; clone size: -; J gene: TRBJ2-1; V gene: TRBV5-3; CDR3 protein: CARSPGLAGGIGSYNEQFF; CDR3 DNA: TGTGCCAGAAGCCCGGGACTAGCGGGGGGGATCGGATCCTACAATGAGCAGTTCTTC
D gene: TRBD1; clone size: -; J gene: TRBJ2-3; V gene: TRBV27; CDR3 protein: CASSLSKGAGTDTQYF; CDR3 DNA: TGTGCCAGCAGTTTATCGAAGGGGGCTGGGACAGATACGCAGTATTTT
D gene: -; clone size: few; J gene: TRBJ1-2; V gene: TRBV24-1; CDR3 protein: CATGDSVYGYTF; CDR3 DNA: TGTGCCACAGGCGACAGCGTCTATGGCTACACCTTC
D gene: TRBD2; clone size: -; J gene: TRBJ2-7; V gene: TRBV4-2; CDR3 protein: CASSPNGLAWNEQYF; CDR3 DNA: TGTGCCAGCAGCCCAAATGGACTAGCATGGAATGAGCAGTACTTC
D gene: TRBD1; clone size: -; J gene: TRBJ2-6; V gene: TRBV7-3; CDR3 protein: CASSLEGQGASGANVLTF; CDR3 DNA: TGTGCCAGCAGCTTAGAGGGACAGGGGGCTTCTGGGGCCAACGTCCTGACTTTC
D gene: -; clone size: -; J gene: TRBJ2-1; V gene: TRBV19; CDR3 protein: CATTRTEITFNEQFF; CDR3 DNA: TGTGCCACTACCCGGACAGAGATCACATTCAATGAGCAGTTCTTC
D gene: TRBD1; clone size: -; J gene: TRBJ2-3; V gene: TRBV24-1; CDR3 protein: CATSDFWGTGGTDTQYF; CDR3 DNA: TGTGCCACCAGTGATTTTTGGGGGACAGGGGGCACAGATACGCAGTATTTT
D gene: -; clone size: -; J gene: TRBJ1-1; V gene: TRBV6-5; CDR3 protein: CASSRVYTEAFF; CDR3 DNA: TGTGCCAGCAGCCGCGTCTACACTGAAGCTTTCTTT
D gene: TRBD1; clone size: -; J gene: TRBJ2-1; V gene: TRBV19; CDR3 protein: CATVRQGAEGLNEQFF; CDR3 DNA: TGTGCCACCGTTCGACAGGGGGCGGAGGGGCTCAATGAGCAGTTCTTC
D gene: TRBD1; clone size: -; J gene: TRBJ2-1; V gene: TRBV6-5; CDR3 protein: CASRGQSRNEQFF; CDR3 DNA: TGTGCCAGCAGGGGACAGTCCCGGAATGAGCAGTTCTTC
D gene: -; clone size: once; J gene: TRBJ2-7; V gene: TRBV19; CDR3 protein: CASSIILQSGLRDSRKGYEQYF; CDR3 DNA: TGTGCCAGTAGTATAATACTTCAATCTGGTCTCCGGGACTCTAGAAAAGGCTACGAGCAGTACTTC